A selection of T cell receptor beta chains follows, all from one sample in a study of vaccination and CD4 T cells after COVID-19. No cognate antigen is known for these TCRs. TCRdb itself ran the PCR reads through MiXCR, one entry per CDR3 protein. The sample consists of 10,000 to 15,000 distinct CDR3 sequences, over 60% of them appearing once. The sample consisted of CD4+ T cells from blood, cultured in vitro. The receptors were gathered from a human donor who had recovered from COVID-19. The CDR3 runs from the conserved cysteine through the conserved F or W. D genes are given only for firm matches. Size values are once, few and many counts, or a class for expanded clones, and some rows have none.

NA | TRBJ1-5 | NA | TRBV10-2 | TGCGCCAGCAGTGAGTCGACCAGCTTCCTGAGTCAGCCCCAGCATTTT | CASSESTSFLSQPQHF
NA | TRBJ2-3 | once | TRBV30 | TGTGCCTGTACGAGAGGACTCCACACAGATACGCAGTATTTT | CACTRGLHTDTQYF
TRBD1 | TRBJ1-2 | NA | TRBV19 | TGTGCCAGTAGTCCCCTCGACAGGGCTAACTATGGCTACACCTTC | CASSPLDRANYGYTF
NA | TRBJ2-3 | NA | TRBV5-5 | TGTGCCAGCAGCCCCTTTCGGGGGAGCACAGATACGCAGTATTTT | CASSPFRGSTDTQYF
NA | TRBJ1-2 | medium-sized | TRBV10-2 | TGCGCCAGCAGTGAGTCCCGCGGGGGACTAGGAGGCTACACCTTC | CASSESRGGLGGYTF
NA | TRBJ1-6 | once | TRBV12-3/TRBV12-4 | TGTGCCAGCAGTTTAGGGTCTGGGTCCAATTCACCCCTCCACTTT | CASSLGSGSNSPLHF
NA | TRBJ2-3 | NA | TRBV5-1 | TGCGCCAGCAGTCTTAATCACCCGAGCACAGATACGCAGTATTTT | CASSLNHPSTDTQYF
NA | TRBJ2-2 | NA | TRBV30 | TGTGCCCGGATGGCGAGGGGGACCGGGGAGCTGTTTTTT | CARMARGTGELFF
NA | TRBJ1-5 | NA | TRBV19 | TGTGCCAGTAGTATAGAAGGGGATCAGCCCCAGCATTTT | CASSIEGDQPQHF
NA | TRBJ1-3 | NA | TRBV7-9 | TGTGCCAGCAGCTTATCCGGGGGCCCCCTTGGAAACACCATATATTTT | CASSLSGGPLGNTIYF
NA | TRBJ1-2 | NA | TRBV14 | TGTGCCAGCAGCCCTTCAGCCTCCAGCTATGGCTACACCTTC | CASSPSASSYGYTF
TRBD1 | TRBJ1-3 | NA | TRBV12-3/TRBV12-4 | TGTGCCAGCATACAGGGGGCTGGAAACACCATATATTTT | CASIQGAGNTIYF
NA | TRBJ1-5 | NA | TRBV24-1 | TGTGCCACCAGTGACGCCACAGGCGGTAGTCAGCCCCAGCATTTT | CATSDATGGSQPQHF
TRBD1 | TRBJ2-7 | NA | TRBV29-1 | TGCAGCGTTTCCGGACAGGGCTCAGGTGAGCAGTACTTC | CSVSGQGSGEQYF
NA | TRBJ2-5 | NA | TRBV23-1 | TGCGCCAGCAGGGACAGACGATACCAAGAGACCCAGTACTTC | CASRDRRYQETQYF
NA | TRBJ2-3 | NA | TRBV7-9 | TGTGCCAGCAGCTTATCGGGTCCCGCAGATACGCAGTATTTT | CASSLSGPADTQYF
TRBD1 | TRBJ1-2 | NA | TRBV10-3 | TGTGCCATCCAGCGAGGGGGCGTTGGCTACACCTTC | CAIQRGGVGYTF
NA | TRBJ2-7 | NA | TRBV20-1 | TGCAGCCTTTCGTTCGGACGGCTGTACTTCTACGAGCAGTACTTC | CSLSFGRLYFYEQYF
TRBD1 | TRBJ1-6 | NA | TRBV20-1 | TGCAGTGCTAGACCCACGGGGACAGCTAATTCACCCCTCCACTTT | CSARPTGTANSPLHF
NA | TRBJ2-3 | NA | TRBV6-5 | TGTGCCAGCAGTTTGCGGCTCTGGGGCACAGATACGCAGTATTTT | CASSLRLWGTDTQYF
NA | TRBJ1-3 | once | TRBV15 | TGTGCCACCAGCAGGGGGGGCAGGCATGGAAACACCATATATTTT | CATSRGGRHGNTIYF
NA | TRBJ1-2 | NA | TRBV2 | TGTGCCAGCACGGGGGGGCTCGCCAACTATGGCTACACCTTC | CASTGGLANYGYTF
NA | TRBJ2-5 | NA | TRBV21-1 | TGTGCCAGCAGCAAATGGACCACGTACCAAGAGACCCAGTACTTC | CASSKWTTYQETQYF
NA | TRBJ1-1 | once | TRBV7-9 | TGTGCCAGCAGCCTTACCGAAGTCATGAACACTGAAGCTTTCTTT | CASSLTEVMNTEAFF
TRBD2 | TRBJ2-5 | NA | TRBV2 | TGTGCCAGCAAACCGCCTAGCGGGGGAGGAAAGACCCAGTACTTC | CASKPPSGGGKTQYF
NA | TRBJ1-1 | NA | TRBV27 | TGTGCCAGCAGTTTAGAAAGGGGAGTTGGGACTGAAGCTTTCTTT | CASSLERGVGTEAFF
NA | TRBJ1-2 | NA | TRBV12-3/TRBV12-4 | TGTGCCAGCACTATTACATTAGGGGATGGCTACACCTTC | CASTITLGDGYTF
TRBD1 | TRBJ2-2 | NA | TRBV11-3 | TGTGCCAGCAGCCCGGGACAGGGGTTTGGCGGGGAGCTGTTTTTT | CASSPGQGFGGELFF
NA | TRBJ1-2 | few | TRBV28 | TGTGCCAGCACCGCTTATAACTATGGCTACACCTTC | CASTAYNYGYTF
TRBD1 | TRBJ1-2 | NA | TRBV7-6 | TGTGCCAGCAGCCCAAGACCGGACAGGCAAACTAACTATGGCTACACCTTC | CASSPRPDRQTNYGYTF
NA | TRBJ1-5 | NA | TRBV19 | TGTGCCAGTAGTACCAGGTTTAATCAGCCCCAGCATTTT | CASSTRFNQPQHF